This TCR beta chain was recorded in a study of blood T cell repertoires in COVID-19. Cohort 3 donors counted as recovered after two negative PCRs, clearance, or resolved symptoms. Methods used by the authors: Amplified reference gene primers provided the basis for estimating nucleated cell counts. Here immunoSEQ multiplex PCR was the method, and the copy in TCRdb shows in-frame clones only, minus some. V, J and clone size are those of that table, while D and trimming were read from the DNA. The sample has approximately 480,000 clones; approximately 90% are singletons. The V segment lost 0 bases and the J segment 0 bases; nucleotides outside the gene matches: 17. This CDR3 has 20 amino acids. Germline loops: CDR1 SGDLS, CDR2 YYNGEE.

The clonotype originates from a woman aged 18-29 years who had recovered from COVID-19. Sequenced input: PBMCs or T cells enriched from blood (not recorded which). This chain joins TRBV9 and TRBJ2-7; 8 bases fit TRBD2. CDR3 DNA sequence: TGTGCCAGCAGCGTAGGAACGGGTGAGCGGGGGCCGCTAAACTCCTACGAGCAGTACTTC. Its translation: CASSVGTGERGPLNSYEQYF.